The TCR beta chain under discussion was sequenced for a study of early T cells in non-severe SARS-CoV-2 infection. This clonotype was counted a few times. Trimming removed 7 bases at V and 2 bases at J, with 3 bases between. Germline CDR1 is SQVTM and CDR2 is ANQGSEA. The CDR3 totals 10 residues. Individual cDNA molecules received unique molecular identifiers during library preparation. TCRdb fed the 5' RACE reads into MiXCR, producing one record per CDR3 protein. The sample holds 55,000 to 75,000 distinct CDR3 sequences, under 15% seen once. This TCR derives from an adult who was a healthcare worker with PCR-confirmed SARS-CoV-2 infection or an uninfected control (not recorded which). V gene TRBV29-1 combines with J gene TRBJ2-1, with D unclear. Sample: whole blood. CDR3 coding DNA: TGCAGCGCTACCTACAATGAGCAGTTCTTC. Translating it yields CSATYNEQFF.